The entry that follows covers one T cell receptor beta chain sequence. The V segment lost 0 bases and the J segment 0 bases; nucleotides outside the gene matches: 3. Germline assignment: CDR1 MGHRA and CDR2 YSYEKL. This CDR3 is built from 17 residues. In the original analysis: Estimates of nucleated cell counts were drawn from the amplification of reference gene primers. Repertoires were generated with immunoSEQ multiplex PCR, while TCRdb's copy carries only in-frame clones and drops some. The V and J calls and clone size come from that table; D and trimming were worked out from the DNA. The profile covers some 120,000 clones, with approximately 68% appearing a single time and under 2.5% taken by the ten largest. The data were obtained in a study of blood T cell repertoires in COVID-19. On the study more broadly: The United States, Italy and Spain provided the acute and convalescent COVID-19 samples. In each case, the material was cDNA or gDNA derived from T cells, B-cell-depleted T cells, or PBMCs.

The sample comprised peripheral blood. V usage is TRBV4-1 and J usage is TRBJ2-2, with 8 bases lining up with TRBD1. This receptor was taken from a woman aged 65 to 85 with acute or convalescent COVID-19. CDR3 sequence: CASSQDRGRANTGELFF. In nucleotides, the CDR3 is TGCGCCAGCAGCCAAGACAGGGGGCGAGCGAACACCGGGGAGCTGTTTTTT.